In this sample, the clone carrying this TCR beta chain turned up a few times. What it recognizes is unknown. There are 13 residues in the CDR3. Germline V gives CDR1 KGHSH, CDR2 LQKENI. V lost 2 bases and J lost 1, with 5 bases in between. Every isolated RNA sample was fully reverse transcribed, so sequencing captured expressed TCRB transcripts. TCRdb's table, derived via immunoSEQ multiplex PCR, lists solely in-frame clones and lacks some. The table lists roughly 300,000 clones, 6.5% to 10% of them singletons. The sample originates from a study of beta chain features in type 1 diabetes. Whole-study results and caveats: The VDJ junctions of type 1 diabetes patients carried fewer insertions and more deletions.

The chain joins TRBV18 to TRBJ2-5, with D unresolved. Sequencing was performed on central memory CD4+ T cells from blood. This sequence was found in a woman younger than 30 in good health. For the CDR3, the DNA is TGTGCCAGCTCACCAGGGATCCAAGAGACCCAGTACTTC. Amino acids: CASSPGIQETQYF.